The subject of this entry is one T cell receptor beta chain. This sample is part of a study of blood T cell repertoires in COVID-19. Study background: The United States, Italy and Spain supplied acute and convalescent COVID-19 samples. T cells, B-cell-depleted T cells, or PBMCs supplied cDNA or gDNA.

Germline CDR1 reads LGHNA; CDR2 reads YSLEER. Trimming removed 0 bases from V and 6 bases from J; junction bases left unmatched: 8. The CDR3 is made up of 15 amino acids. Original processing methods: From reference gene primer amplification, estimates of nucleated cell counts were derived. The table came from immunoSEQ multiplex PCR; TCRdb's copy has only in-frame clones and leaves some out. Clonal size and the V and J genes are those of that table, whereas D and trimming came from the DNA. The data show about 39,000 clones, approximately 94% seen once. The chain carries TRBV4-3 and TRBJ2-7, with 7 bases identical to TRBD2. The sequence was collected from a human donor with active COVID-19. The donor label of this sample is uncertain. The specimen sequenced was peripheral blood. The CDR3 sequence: CASSQDIRGVAEQYF. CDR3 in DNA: TGCGCCAGCAGCCAAGATATACGGGGGGTAGCCGAGCAGTACTTC.